These 22 T cell receptor beta chains share one sample of origin, sequenced in a study of T-cell reconstitution after alpha-beta-depleted transplantation in children. It was with unique molecular identifiers that the TCRbeta library was prepared. TCRdb reprocessed the PCR reads with MiXCR, giving one entry per CDR3 protein. Of 100,000 to 150,000 distinct CDR3 sequences in the sample, more than 20% were seen once. This material consisted of PBMCs, mostly from graft donor cells, taken 180 days after TCRalphabeta/CD19-depleted stem cell transplant. The receptors stem from a male patient between 2 and 10 years old who had a stem cell transplant for chronic granulomatous disease, so the T cells may come from the graft donor.

This clonotype was observed many times. The rearrangement links TRBV5-1 to TRBJ2-1, with 7 bases identical to TRBD2. Germline V gene sequence: CDR1 SGHRS, CDR2 YFSETQ. CDR3 length: 15 amino acids. The J segment lost 7 bases and the V segment lost 0 bases, leaving 7 bases of the junction unmatched. The CDR3 loop reads CASSLVRDYQNEQFF. In DNA form, the CDR3 reads TGCGCCAGCAGCTTGGTCCGGGACTACCAAAATGAGCAGTTCTTC.

This clonotype appeared many times. The chain joins TRBV20-1 to TRBJ1-5; D may be TRBD1 (5 bases). V gave up 3 bases and J gave up 11 bases, with 17 bases separating them. The CDR3 contains 13 residues. From germline, CDR1 is DFQATT and CDR2 SNEGSKA (reference sequence). CDR3 in DNA: TGCAGTGCTAGTCTCGGGGTTTTGGGGGCCCAGCATTTT. Encoded protein: CSASLGVLGAQHF.

This clonotype appeared many times. The gene calls are TRBV12-3 or TRBV12-4 and TRBJ1-6; unclear D gene. The CDR3 extends over 13 amino acids. Trimming shortened V by 3 bases and J by 10 bases, and 10 bases separated the two germline ends. In nucleotides, the CDR3 is TGTGCCAGCAGTTTCGCAGACGGGTCACCCCTCCACTTT. The encoded protein is CASSFADGSPLHF.

This chain links TRBV9 with TRBJ1-2; 8 bases agree with TRBD1. V lost 0 bases and J lost 8; bases outside the gene matches: 6. Per germline, CDR1 SGDLS and CDR2 YYNGEE. This CDR3 contains 14 residues. Here the CDR3 DNA reads TGTGCCAGCAGCGTAGGGACAGGGTGGGGCGGCTACACCTTC. It encodes CASSVGTGWGGYTF.

This clonotype was found many times. The chain is built from TRBV7-6 and TRBJ2-4, with 9 bases aligning to TRBD2. After removal of 0 bases from V and 1 base from J, the junction contained 4 bases not matched to a gene. The CDR3 runs to 17 residues. Germline CDR1 reads SGHVS; CDR2 reads FNYEAQ. CDR3 coding DNA: TGTGCCAGCAGCTTAGCGGAGCGGGGGGTGGCCAAAAACATTCAGTACTTC. Protein sequence: CASSLAERGVAKNIQYF.

Many counts were recorded for this clonotype. This chain links TRBV27 with TRBJ2-7, with a weak D call TRBD2 (5 bases). In germline, CDR1 is MNHEY, CDR2 SMNVEV (reference sequence). Between the trimmed V and J ends, which lost 3 bases and 7 bases, there was a span of 16 bases. CDR3 size: 14 residues. In DNA, the CDR3 is TGTGCCAGCAGTTTTGATACGGGGAGAGATGAGCAGTACTTC. It is translated as CASSFDTGRDEQYF.

Concerning this clonotype: A read error may be the cause here, since a much bigger clone is one base away. The chain joins TRBV12-3 or TRBV12-4 to TRBJ1-2; unclear D gene. Trimming took off 6 bases at V and 2 bases at J, with 19 bases between the two ends. The CDR3 covers 16 residues. Here the CDR3 DNA reads TGTGCCAGCAGCCCTAGTGTGAGAGCGGGAAACTATGGCTACACCTTC. The encoded protein is CASSPSVRAGNYGYTF.

In its sample, this clonotype was seen a few times. The gene calls are TRBV29-1 and TRBJ1-5, with a weak D call TRBD1 (5 bases). The ends were cut back, 8 bases at V and 0 bases at J, with 14 bases in the middle. In germline, CDR1 is SQVTM, CDR2 ANQGSEA. The CDR3 contains 14 residues. This chain's CDR3 is CSPERGYSNQPQHF. CDR3 DNA sequence: TGCAGCCCCGAGAGGGGTTATAGCAATCAGCCCCAGCATTTT.

The chain has TRBV6-6 and TRBJ2-2; tentatively, D is TRBD1 (6 bases). Germline CDR1 is MNHNY and CDR2 is SVGAGI (reference sequence). The CDR3 consists of 12 residues. The V end was cut by 8 bases, the J end by 7 bases, with 11 bases between. CDR3 coding DNA: TGTGCCAGCTTCCAGGGGAGCGGGGAGCTGTTTTTT. It is translated as CASFQGSGELFF.

This clonotype has at least ten counts. This rearrangement joins TRBV29-1 to TRBJ1-2, with unresolved D. CDR3 length: 13 amino acids. The V gene lost 4 bases and the J gene lost 2 bases, with 11 bases spanning the gap. CDR1 and CDR2 (germline): SQVTM, ANQGSEA. The CDR3 protein is CSVVGRLNYGYTF. The CDR3 DNA is TGCAGCGTTGTTGGCAGGTTGAACTATGGCTACACCTTC.

The rearrangement links TRBV6-2 or TRBV6-3 to TRBJ2-5, with D tentatively TRBD2 (5 bases). The CDR3 spans 12 residues. V gave up 6 bases and J gave up 5 bases, with 10 bases separating them. Germline values: CDR1 MNHEY, CDR2 SVGEGT. This CDR3 reads CASRPPGETQYF. Here the CDR3 DNA reads TGTGCCAGCAGACCCCCGGGGGAGACCCAGTACTTC.

J is TRBJ2-1 and V is TRBV12-3 or TRBV12-4; D is ambiguous. V was clipped by 6 bases and J by 9 bases, with 15 bases between them. The CDR3 length is 13 residues. CDR3 region: CASSLGLRGEQFF. DNA for the CDR3: TGTGCCAGCAGCCTAGGTCTCCGCGGTGAGCAGTTCTTC.

The V call is TRBV5-6, the J call TRBJ1-1; 8 bases map to TRBD1. This CDR3 is 17 amino acids long. CDR1 is SGHDT and CDR2 is YYEEEE in the germline V gene. V was pared by 0 bases and J by 0 bases, with 7 bases of the junction left unmatched. The CDR3 sequence: CASSLGQGWVMNTEAFF. The CDR3 region has the DNA TGTGCCAGCAGCTTGGGACAGGGGTGGGTTATGAACACTGAAGCTTTCTTT.

The chain uses TRBV20-1 and TRBJ2-1, with 11 bases that match TRBD1. Germline lookup yields CDR1 DFQATT and CDR2 SNEGSKA (reference sequence). With 0 bases clipped from V and 6 bases from J, the junction kept 4 bases outside the gene matches. CDR3 length equals 15 residues. CDR3 loop: CSARDEGQGGNEQFF. The CDR3 coding sequence is TGCAGTGCTAGAGATGAGGGACAGGGGGGCAATGAGCAGTTCTTC.

The chain has TRBV29-1 and TRBJ2-2, with unresolved D. Between the trimmed V and J ends, which lost 0 bases and 3 bases, there was a span of 2 bases. Germline lookup yields CDR1 SQVTM and CDR2 ANQGSEA. The CDR3 length is 12 residues. The CDR3, as DNA: TGCAGCGTTGAAGACTACACCGGGGAGCTGTTTTTT. Encoded protein: CSVEDYTGELFF.

The genes are TRBV3-1 and TRBJ2-1, with D possibly being TRBD2 (5 bases). Looked up from germline, CDR1 is LGHDT and CDR2 is YNNKEL (reference sequence). CDR3 size: 13 residues. V was clipped by 1 base and J by 9 bases, with 10 bases between them. CDR3 nucleotide sequence: TGTGCCAGCAGCCAAGCCCTGGCGGGTGAGCAGTTCTTC. Translating it yields CASSQALAGEQFF.

This clonotype was counted a few times. The gene calls are TRBV24-1 and TRBJ2-5; D not certain. Germline assignment: CDR1 KGHDR and CDR2 SFDVKD. Trimming stripped 3 bases from V and 1 base from J, with 11 bases between. The CDR3 spans 15 residues. The CDR3 loop reads CATSDRVRTQETQYF. The DNA of the CDR3 is TGTGCCACCAGTGATAGGGTCAGAACCCAAGAGACCCAGTACTTC.

The V call is TRBV24-1, the J call TRBJ2-1; unclear D gene. The CDR3 covers 12 residues. CDR1 is KGHDR and CDR2 is SFDVKD in the germline V gene. Trimming stripped 0 bases from V and 6 bases from J, with 2 bases between. CDR3 sequence reads: CATSDLVNEQFF. The CDR3 DNA reads as TGTGCCACCAGTGATTTGGTCAATGAGCAGTTCTTC.

The sample holds many counts of this clonotype. V and J are TRBV20-1 and TRBJ2-7; D possibly corresponds to TRBD2 (6 bases). V lost 3 bases and J lost 0, with 15 bases in between. This CDR3 has 15 amino acids. Per the germline V gene, CDR1 is DFQATT and CDR2 is SNEGSKA (reference sequence). CDR3 residues: CSARVAGRGSYEQYF. Written as DNA, the CDR3 is TGCAGTGCTAGGGTCGCCGGGAGAGGCTCCTACGAGCAGTACTTC.

The CDR3 coding sequence is TGTGCCAGCAGCGTAGCAGCGGATACGCAGTATTTT. Protein product: CASSVAADTQYF. The chain uses TRBV9 and TRBJ2-3; D uncertain. Germline lookup yields CDR1 SGDLS and CDR2 YYNGEE. CDR3 length: 12 residues. With 0 bases removed from V and 6 bases from J, the gap between germline ends came to 5 bases.

This clonotype was detected many times. The gene calls are TRBV5-5 and TRBJ1-1; D is possibly TRBD1 (5 bases). Trimming stripped 2 bases from V and 2 bases from J, with 10 bases between. The germline CDR1 and CDR2 sequences are SGHKS and YYEKEE (reference sequence). This CDR3 region has 14 residues. The DNA of the CDR3 is TGTGCCAGCAGCTTACTGACAGTTAACACTGAAGCTTTCTTT. It is translated as CASSLLTVNTEAFF.

This clonotype was seen ten or more times. This sequence joins TRBV20-1 and TRBJ2-1; D is unresolved. The CDR3 has 14 amino acids. V lost 3 bases to trimming and J lost 4 bases, with 13 bases between them. CDR1 is DFQATT and CDR2 is SNEGSKA in the germline V gene (reference sequence). CDR3 nucleotides: TGCAGTGCTAGGGGGTCCGATCCGTACAATGAGCAGTTCTTC. It encodes CSARGSDPYNEQFF.